Shown below are 25 T cell receptor beta chains from a single sample sequenced in a study of cytomegalovirus exposure and HLA in healthy donors. Sequencing was performed with immunoSEQ multiplex PCR; in TCRdb, only in-frame clones are kept and a portion is missing. The sample holds about 200,000 clones, roughly 91% seen once. Input material: PBMCs. These receptors were taken from a woman younger than 35 in good health and CMV-seropositive.

The chain combines TRBV6-5 with TRBJ2-1; 10 nucleotides match TRBD1. The CDR3 contains 13 residues. The germline V gene has CDR1 MNHEY and CDR2 SVGAGI. V was pared by 2 bases and J by 15 bases, with 7 bases of the junction left unmatched. The CDR3: CASSYNRDRGRFF. CDR3 DNA sequence: TGTGCCAGCAGTTACAACCGGGACAGGGGACGGTTCTTC.

The chain employs TRBV7-3 and TRBJ1-1; no clear D. V dropped 5 bases and J dropped 1 base, with 11 bases sitting between them. This CDR3 is built from 14 residues. The V gene's germline CDR1 is SGHTA and CDR2 FQGTGA. The CDR3 bases are TGTGCCAGCAGCCTTCACGGTCCGAACACTGAAGCTTTCTTT. Protein sequence: CASSLHGPNTEAFF.

The chain has TRBV5-4 and TRBJ1-1, with TRBD1 identical over 9 bases. J gave up 4 bases and V 4 bases, and 5 bases lay outside the gene matches. Germline lookup yields CDR1 SGHNT and CDR2 YYREEE (reference sequence). There are 14 residues in the CDR3. CDR3 residues: CASSAGQGGTEAFF. CDR3 nucleotide sequence: TGTGCCAGCAGCGCGGGACAGGGAGGCACTGAAGCTTTCTTT.

This sequence joins TRBV5-1 and TRBJ2-5, with 7 positions matching TRBD1. Trimming took 4 bases from V and 3 from J; bases not matched to a gene: 6. Germline V gene lookup returns CDR1 SGHRS and CDR2 YFSETQ. The CDR3 contains 14 residues. Here the CDR3 reads CASSTLDREETQYF. CDR3 DNA sequence: TGCGCCAGCAGCACCCTTGACAGGGAAGAGACCCAGTACTTC.

This chain links TRBV7-9 with TRBJ2-3; TRBD2 aligns across 12 bases. Germline V gene sequence: CDR1 SEHNR, CDR2 FQNEAQ (reference sequence). The CDR3 consists of 18 residues. V gave up 5 bases and J gave up 3 bases; unmatched junction bases: 12. The CDR3 DNA reads as TGTGCCAGCAGCCCGCGACTTCCTAGCGGGAGGGGTACAGATACGCAGTATTTT. Translating it yields CASSPRLPSGRGTDTQYF. The full variable domain, rest sourced from reference TRBV7-9 and TRBJ2-3, is DTGVSQNPRHKITKRGQNVTFRCDPISEHNRLYWYRQTLGQGPEFLTYFQNEAQLEKSRLLSDRFSAERPKGSFSTLEIQRTEQGDSAMYLCASSPRLPSGRGTDTQYFGPGTRLTVL.

This rearrangement joins TRBV19 to TRBJ1-5, with 8 bases that match TRBD1. Losses at the gene ends were 3 bases for V and 2 bases for J; bases not matched to a gene: 0. Germline lookup yields CDR1 LNHDA and CDR2 SQIVND (reference sequence). This CDR3 region has 14 residues. CDR3 sequence (DNA): TGTGCCAGTAGTATGGGACAGGGCAATCAGCCCCAGCATTTT. Translation: CASSMGQGNQPQHF.

J is TRBJ1-1 and V is TRBV30; a weak D match, TRBD1 (5 bases). The CDR3 extends over 14 amino acids. Trimming left V 1 base short and J 5 bases short, with 14 bases between. The germline CDR1 and CDR2 sequences are GTSNPN and SVGIG (reference sequence). The CDR3 sequence: CAWSAGTGGTEAFF. The CDR3 nucleotides are TGTGCCTGGAGTGCCGGGACGGGGGGGACTGAAGCTTTCTTT.

The V gene is TRBV19, the J gene TRBJ2-1; tentative D call: TRBD2 (7 bases). Germline V gene sequence: CDR1 LNHDA, CDR2 SQIVND (reference sequence). The CDR3 spans 15 residues. Trimming pared 7 bases from V and 6 bases from J, leaving 19 bases between. The CDR3 loop is CASKGRGGRSNEQFF. In DNA form, the CDR3 reads TGTGCCAGTAAAGGTAGGGGGGGACGAAGCAATGAGCAGTTCTTC.

This clone showed up just a few times. The rearrangement links TRBV27 to TRBJ2-7; TRBD1 is a possible D gene (6 bases). The V gene's germline CDR1 is MNHEY and CDR2 SMNVEV (reference sequence). V was shortened by 6 bases and J by 2 bases, with 14 bases between the two germline ends. The CDR3 covers 14 residues. In DNA, the CDR3 is TGTGCCAGCAGCCCCACAGGGCGCCCCTACGAGCAGTACTTC. Translated: CASSPTGRPYEQYF.

The chain carries TRBV4-2 and TRBJ1-2; a possible D gene is TRBD1 (6 bases). CDR3 size: 13 residues. The ends were cut back, 4 bases at V and 6 bases at J, with 12 bases in the middle. Germline-derived CDR1 and CDR2 are LGHNA and YNFKEQ. CDR3 sequence (DNA): TGTGCCAGCAGCCCACAGGGTAGAAATGGCTACACCTTC. Protein product: CASSPQGRNGYTF.

The chain employs TRBV19 and TRBJ1-1; the match to TRBD1 covers 7 bases. Germline V gives CDR1 LNHDA, CDR2 SQIVND (reference sequence). The CDR3 has 15 residues. After removal of 6 bases from V and 2 bases from J, the junction contained 9 bases not matched to a gene. CDR3: CASRRTTGSNTEAFF. As DNA, the CDR3 is TGTGCCAGTAGAAGAACGACAGGGTCCAACACTGAAGCTTTCTTT.

The chain couples TRBV7-6 to TRBJ1-1; weak D call: TRBD1 (6 bases). Germline V lookup: CDR1 SGHVS, CDR2 FNYEAQ. V gave up 1 base and J gave up 0 bases, with 12 bases separating them. The CDR3 sequence is 16 residues long. The CDR3 DNA is TGTGCCAGCAGCTTAGACAGGGAATATTTGAACACTGAAGCTTTCTTT. Amino acids: CASSLDREYLNTEAFF. The full variable domain, rest sourced from reference TRBV7-6 and TRBJ1-1, is GAGVSQSPRYKVTKRGQDVALRCDPISGHVSLYWYRQALGQGPEFLTYFNYEAQQDKSGLPNDRFSAERPEGSISTLTIQRTEQRDSAMYRCASSLDREYLNTEAFFGQGTRLTVV.

Here the CDR3 DNA reads TGTGCCAGCAGCCGACCGGGACAGGGTACCGGGGAGCTGTTTTTT. It specifies CASSRPGQGTGELFF. This chain joins TRBV11-2 and TRBJ2-2, with TRBD1 identical over 9 bases. In germline, CDR1 is SGHAT, CDR2 FQNNGV. This CDR3 has 15 residues. With 5 bases clipped from V and 5 bases from J, the junction kept 6 bases outside the gene matches.

This chain connects TRBV6-5 to TRBJ2-3; D not resolved. V dropped 6 bases and J dropped 4 bases, with 5 bases sitting between them. In germline, CDR1 is MNHEY, CDR2 SVGAGI. The CDR3 length is 11 residues. CDR3 nucleotides: TGTGCCAGCAGCTTAGCAGATACGCAGTATTTT. It encodes CASSLADTQYF.

The genes are TRBV11-3 and TRBJ2-1; TRBD1 aligns across 7 bases. V gave up 2 bases and J gave up 9 bases; unmatched junction bases: 1. Germline lookup yields CDR1 SGHNT and CDR2 YENEEA. The CDR3 covers 12 residues. CDR3 DNA sequence: TGTGCCAGCAGCTTAAGACAGGGTGAGCAGTTCTTC. Translated, it gives CASSLRQGEQFF.

The V gene is TRBV30, the J gene TRBJ2-5, with TRBD1 matching 8 bases. CDR1 is GTSNPN and CDR2 is SVGIG in the germline V gene (reference sequence). The length of the CDR3 is 12 residues. Germline trimming cut 5 bases from V and 5 bases from J; bases unmatched to any gene: 4. The CDR3 DNA follows: TGTGCCTGGCAGACAGGGGTGGAGACCCAGTACTTC. This codes for CAWQTGVETQYF.

This clone was observed a few times. This sequence may be a read error, since a much larger clone differs from it by one base. At the DNA level, this CDR3 is encoded by other sequences in the same sample as well. The chain recombines TRBV6-4 with TRBJ2-1, with D perhaps TRBD2 (6 bases). Looked up from germline, CDR1 is MRHNA and CDR2 is SNTAGT. With 0 bases removed from V and 0 bases from J, the gap between germline ends came to 6 bases. The CDR3 has 15 amino acids. CDR3 loop: CASSDSSGSYNEQFF. CDR3 coding DNA: TGTGCCAGCAGTGACTCTAGCGGCTCCTACAATGAGCAGTTCTTC.

V gene TRBV27 combines with J gene TRBJ2-7, with a weak D call TRBD2 (5 bases). Looked up from germline, CDR1 is MNHEY and CDR2 is SMNVEV (reference sequence). This CDR3 region has 13 residues. Trimming pared 7 bases from V and 1 base from J, leaving 11 bases between. The CDR3 spells CASKVRASYEQYF. CDR3 DNA sequence: TGTGCCAGCAAGGTGCGGGCTTCCTACGAGCAGTACTTC.

The chain links TRBV29-1 to TRBJ2-7, with 12 positions matching TRBD2. Germline lookup yields CDR1 SQVTM and CDR2 ANQGSEA. The CDR3 runs to 13 residues. The trim removed 6 bases at V and 4 bases at J, leaving 4 bases unmatched. DNA of the CDR3: TGCAGCGTCACTAGCGGGAGGTTGTACGAGCAGTACTTC. Protein product: CSVTSGRLYEQYF.

This sequence joins TRBV28 and TRBJ2-7, with 11 bases aligning to TRBD2. This CDR3 is built from 14 residues. The trim removed 4 bases at V and 4 bases at J, leaving 3 bases unmatched. Germline CDR1 MDHEN, CDR2 SYDVKM. The CDR3 DNA reads TGTGCCAGCAGTTCCCCTAGCGGGGGGTACGAGCAGTACTTC. Protein product: CASSSPSGGYEQYF. The full variable domain, rest sourced from reference TRBV28 and TRBJ2-7, is DVKVTQSSRYLVKRTGEKVFLECVQDMDHENMFWYRQDPGLGLRLIYFSYDVKMKEKGDIPEGYSVSREKKERFSLILESASTNQTSMYLCASSSPSGGYEQYFGPGTRLTVT.

This clone was observed a handful of times. A much larger clone is a single base away; this may be a read error. V and J are TRBV4-2 and TRBJ2-6; D is perhaps TRBD1 (5 bases). Between the trimmed V and J ends, which lost 3 bases and 0 bases, there was a span of 6 bases. Germline values: CDR1 LGHNA, CDR2 YNFKEQ. The CDR3 has 15 amino acids. The CDR3 region has the DNA TGTGCCAGCAGCCACGACAGCTCTGGGGCCAACGTCCTGACTTTC. This sequence encodes CASSHDSSGANVLTF.

This clone turned up a few times. J is TRBJ1-5 and V is TRBV19; unclear D gene. V gave up 1 base and J gave up 6 bases, with 7 bases separating them. CDR3 length: 13 amino acids. The germline V gene has CDR1 LNHDA and CDR2 SQIVND (reference sequence). The CDR3 DNA reads TGTGCCAGTAGTATAGGTCTATCTCAGCCCCAGCATTTT. Amino acid sequence: CASSIGLSQPQHF. The complete variable domain, with remaining parts taken from reference TRBV19 and TRBJ1-5, reads DGGITQSPKYLFRKEGQNVTLSCEQNLNHDAMYWYRQDPGQGLRLIYYSQIVNDFQKGDIAEGYSVSREKKESFPLTVTSAQKNPTAFYLCASSIGLSQPQHFGDGTRLSIL.

The rearrangement uses TRBV29-1 and TRBJ2-7; D perhaps matches TRBD1 (5 bases). Trimming stripped 5 bases from V and 2 bases from J, with 13 bases between. The CDR3 spans 13 residues. Germline V gene sequence: CDR1 SQVTM, CDR2 ANQGSEA. CDR3 sequence reads: CSVRLPTAYEQYF. The CDR3 DNA follows: TGCAGCGTTCGACTCCCGACAGCCTACGAGCAGTACTTC.

With regard to this clone: The sample has other DNA sequences that encode this CDR3 too. The chain recombines TRBV4-1 with TRBJ2-7; 11 bases map to TRBD2. Germline V gives CDR1 MGHRA, CDR2 YSYEKL. The CDR3 has 15 amino acids. With 1 base clipped from V and 3 bases from J, the junction kept 2 bases outside the gene matches. The CDR3 here is CASSQGLAGSYEQYF. The DNA of the CDR3 is TGCGCCAGCAGCCAAGGACTAGCGGGAAGCTACGAGCAGTACTTC.

Points on this clone: Distinct nucleotide sequences in the sample also encode this CDR3. V usage is TRBV5-1 and J usage is TRBJ1-1; D is unclear. The CDR3 has 14 amino acids. V lost 0 bases and J lost 5, with 11 bases in between. Germline values: CDR1 SGHRS, CDR2 YFSETQ. The CDR3 DNA follows: TGCGCCAGCAGCTTGGCCAGCGGTGGGACTGAAGCTTTCTTT. Protein product: CASSLASGGTEAFF.